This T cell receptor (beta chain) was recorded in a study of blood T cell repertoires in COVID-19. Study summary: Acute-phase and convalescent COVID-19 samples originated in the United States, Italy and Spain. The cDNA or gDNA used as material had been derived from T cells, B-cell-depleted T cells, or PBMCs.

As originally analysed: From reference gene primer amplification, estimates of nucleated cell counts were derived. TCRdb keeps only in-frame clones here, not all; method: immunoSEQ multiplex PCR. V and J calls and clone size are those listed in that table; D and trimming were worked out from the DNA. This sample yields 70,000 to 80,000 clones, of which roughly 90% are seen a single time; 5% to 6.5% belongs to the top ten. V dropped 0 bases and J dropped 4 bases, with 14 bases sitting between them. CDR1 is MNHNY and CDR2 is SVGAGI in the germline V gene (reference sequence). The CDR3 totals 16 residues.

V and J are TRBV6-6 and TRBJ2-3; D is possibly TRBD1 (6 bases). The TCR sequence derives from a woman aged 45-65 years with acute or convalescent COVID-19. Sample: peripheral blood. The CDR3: CASSYSRTDVSDTQYF. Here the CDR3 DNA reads TGTGCCAGCAGTTACTCCAGGACAGATGTATCAGATACGCAGTATTTT.